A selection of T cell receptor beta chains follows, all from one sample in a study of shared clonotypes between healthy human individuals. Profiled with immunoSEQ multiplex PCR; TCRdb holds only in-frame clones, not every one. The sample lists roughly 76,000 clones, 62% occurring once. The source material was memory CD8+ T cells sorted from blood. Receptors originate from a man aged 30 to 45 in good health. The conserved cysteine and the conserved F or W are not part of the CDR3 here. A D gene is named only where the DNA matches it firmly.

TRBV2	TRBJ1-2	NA	ASSVNGGLYGYT
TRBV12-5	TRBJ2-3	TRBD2	ASREQGLAGGMDTQY
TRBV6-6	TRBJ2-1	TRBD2	ASSYSREGRSNEQF
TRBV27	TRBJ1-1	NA	ASSLWGGNTEAF
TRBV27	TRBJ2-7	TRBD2	ASSLSIAGDPSEQY
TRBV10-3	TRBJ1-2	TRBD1	AITTGGEDGYT
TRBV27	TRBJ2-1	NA	ASSSPSSVNEQF
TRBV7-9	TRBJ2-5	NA	ASSLILSWETQY
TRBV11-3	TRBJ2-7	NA	ASSLTGVNEQY
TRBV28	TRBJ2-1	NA	ASSSPQRTHNEQF
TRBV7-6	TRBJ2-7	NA	ASSPSPGYEQY
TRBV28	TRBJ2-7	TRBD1	ASSFGRGTYGSYEQY
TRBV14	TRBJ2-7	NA	ASSQEVGYEQY
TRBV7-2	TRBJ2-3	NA	ASSSDSPTDTQY
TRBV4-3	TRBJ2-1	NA	ASSQSQRSYNEQF
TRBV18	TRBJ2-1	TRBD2	ASSPGLATNEQF
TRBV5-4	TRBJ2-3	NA	ASSRGGRISPDTQY
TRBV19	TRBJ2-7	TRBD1	ATSGGYEQY
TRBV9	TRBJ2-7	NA	ASSVVGGEQY
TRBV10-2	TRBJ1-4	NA	ASSESGGERGEKLF
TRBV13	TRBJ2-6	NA	ASSLVANSGANVLT
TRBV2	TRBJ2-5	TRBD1	ASLRSGTGWRETQY